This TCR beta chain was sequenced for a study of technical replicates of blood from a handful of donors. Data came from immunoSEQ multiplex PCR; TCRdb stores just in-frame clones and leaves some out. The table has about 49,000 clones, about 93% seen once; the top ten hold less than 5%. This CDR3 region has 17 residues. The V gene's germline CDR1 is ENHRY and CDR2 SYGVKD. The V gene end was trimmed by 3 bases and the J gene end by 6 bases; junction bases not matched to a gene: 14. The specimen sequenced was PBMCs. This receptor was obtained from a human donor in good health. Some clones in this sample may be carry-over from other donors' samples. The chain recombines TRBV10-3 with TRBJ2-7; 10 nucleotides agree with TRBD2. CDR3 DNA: TGTGCCATCAGTGATCAGGTAGCGGGGGGCCGCCTCGCCGAGCAGTACTTC. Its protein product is CAISDQVAGGRLAEQYF.